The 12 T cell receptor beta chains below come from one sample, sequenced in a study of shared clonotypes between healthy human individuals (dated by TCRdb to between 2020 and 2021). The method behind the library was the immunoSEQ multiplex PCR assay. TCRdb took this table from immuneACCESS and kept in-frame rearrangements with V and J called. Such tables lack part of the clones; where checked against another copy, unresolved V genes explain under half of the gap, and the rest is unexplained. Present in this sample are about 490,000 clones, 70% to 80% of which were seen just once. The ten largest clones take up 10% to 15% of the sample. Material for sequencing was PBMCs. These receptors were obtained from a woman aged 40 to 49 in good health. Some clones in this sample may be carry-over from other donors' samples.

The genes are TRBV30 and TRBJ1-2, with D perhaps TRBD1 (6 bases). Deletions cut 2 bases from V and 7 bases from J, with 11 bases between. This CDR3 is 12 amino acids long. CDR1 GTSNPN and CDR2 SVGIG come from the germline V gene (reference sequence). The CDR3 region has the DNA TGTGCCTGGAGTACCCAGGGGTCTGGCTACACCTTC. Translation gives CAWSTQGSGYTF.

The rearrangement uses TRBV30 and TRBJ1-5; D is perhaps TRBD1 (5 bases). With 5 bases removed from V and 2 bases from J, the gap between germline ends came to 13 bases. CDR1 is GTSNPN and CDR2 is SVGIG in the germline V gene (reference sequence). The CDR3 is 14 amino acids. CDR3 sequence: CAWGFGGGNQPQHF. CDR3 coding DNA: TGTGCCTGGGGTTTCGGGGGTGGCAATCAGCCCCAGCATTTT. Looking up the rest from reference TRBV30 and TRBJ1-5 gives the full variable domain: SQTIHQWPATLVQPVGSPLSLECTVEGTSNPNLYWYRQAAGRGLQLLFYSVGIGQISSEVPQNLSASRPQDRQFILSSKKLLLSDSGFYLCAWGFGGGNQPQHFGDGTRLSIL.

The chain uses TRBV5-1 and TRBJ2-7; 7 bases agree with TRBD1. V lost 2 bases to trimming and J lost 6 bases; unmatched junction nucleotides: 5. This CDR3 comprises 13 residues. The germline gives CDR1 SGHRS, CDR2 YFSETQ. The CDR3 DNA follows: TGCGCCAGCAGCTTAACAGGGGTTAGCGAGCAGTACTTC. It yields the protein CASSLTGVSEQYF. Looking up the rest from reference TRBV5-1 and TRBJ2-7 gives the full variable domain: KAGVTQTPRYLIKTRGQQVTLSCSPISGHRSVSWYQQTPGQGLQFLFEYFSETQRNKGNFPGRFSGRQFSNSRSEMNVSTLELGDSALYLCASSLTGVSEQYFGPGTRLTVT.

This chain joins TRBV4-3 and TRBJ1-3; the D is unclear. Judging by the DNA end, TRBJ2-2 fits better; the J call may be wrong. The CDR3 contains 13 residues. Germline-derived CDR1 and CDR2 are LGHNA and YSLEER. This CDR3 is CASSRPTGGELFF. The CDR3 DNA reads TGCGCCAGCAGCCGGCCTACTGGCGGGGAGCTGTTTTTT.

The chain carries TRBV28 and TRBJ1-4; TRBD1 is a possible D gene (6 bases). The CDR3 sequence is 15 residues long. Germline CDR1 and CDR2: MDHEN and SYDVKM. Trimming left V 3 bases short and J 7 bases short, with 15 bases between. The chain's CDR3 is CASSFIWEGGEKLFF. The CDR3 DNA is TGTGCCAGCAGTTTTATTTGGGAGGGGGGTGAAAAACTGTTTTTT. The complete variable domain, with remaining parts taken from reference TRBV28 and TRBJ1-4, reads DVKVTQSSRYLVKRTGEKVFLECVQDMDHENMFWYRQDPGLGLRLIYFSYDVKMKEKGDIPEGYSVSREKKERFSLILESASTNQTSMYLCASSFIWEGGEKLFFGSGTQLSVL.

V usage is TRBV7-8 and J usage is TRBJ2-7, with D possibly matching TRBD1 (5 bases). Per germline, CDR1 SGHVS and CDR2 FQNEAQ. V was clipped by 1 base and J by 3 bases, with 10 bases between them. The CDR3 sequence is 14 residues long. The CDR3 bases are TGTGCCAGCAGCTTAGTCAGGGCTAACTACGAGCAGTACTTC. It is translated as CASSLVRANYEQYF.

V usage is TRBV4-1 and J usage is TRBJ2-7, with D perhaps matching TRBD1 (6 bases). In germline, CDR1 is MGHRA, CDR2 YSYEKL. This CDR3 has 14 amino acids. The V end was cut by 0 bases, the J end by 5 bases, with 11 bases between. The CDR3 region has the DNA TGCGCCAGCAGCCAAGACACAGGGCGGGACGAGCAGTACTTC. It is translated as CASSQDTGRDEQYF.

CDR3 nucleotide sequence: TGTGCCAGCAGCTTGGAGGTCGCCACGGGGGCCAACGTCCTGACTTTC. This gives the protein CASSLEVATGANVLTF. The chain has TRBV5-4 and TRBJ2-6; D is uncertain. Trimming removed 0 bases from V and 4 bases from J, with 11 bases in between. Germline V lookup: CDR1 SGHNT, CDR2 YYREEE (reference sequence). This CDR3 is built from 16 residues.

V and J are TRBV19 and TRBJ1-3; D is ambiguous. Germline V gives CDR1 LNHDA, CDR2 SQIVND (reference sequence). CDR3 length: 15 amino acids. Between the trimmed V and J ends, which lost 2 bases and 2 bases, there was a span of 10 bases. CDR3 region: CASSITGEAGNTIYF. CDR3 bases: TGTGCCAGTAGTATAACGGGAGAGGCTGGAAACACCATATATTTT. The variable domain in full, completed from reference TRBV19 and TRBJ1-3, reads DGGITQSPKYLFRKEGQNVTLSCEQNLNHDAMYWYRQDPGQGLRLIYYSQIVNDFQKGDIAEGYSVSREKKESFPLTVTSAQKNPTAFYLCASSITGEAGNTIYFGEGSWLTVV.

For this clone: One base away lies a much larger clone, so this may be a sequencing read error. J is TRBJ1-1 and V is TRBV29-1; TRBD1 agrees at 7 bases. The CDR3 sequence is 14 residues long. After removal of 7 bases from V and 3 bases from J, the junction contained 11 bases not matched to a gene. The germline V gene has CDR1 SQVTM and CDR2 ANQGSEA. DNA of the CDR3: TGCAGCGCCTACACAGGGACAGAGGACACTGAAGCTTTCTTT. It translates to CSAYTGTEDTEAFF. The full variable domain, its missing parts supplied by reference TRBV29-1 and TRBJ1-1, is SAVISQKPSRDICQRGTSLTIQCQVDSQVTMMFWYRQQPGQSLTLIATANQGSEATYESGFVIDKFPISRPNLTFSTLTVSNMSPEDSSIYLCSAYTGTEDTEAFFGQGTRLTVV.

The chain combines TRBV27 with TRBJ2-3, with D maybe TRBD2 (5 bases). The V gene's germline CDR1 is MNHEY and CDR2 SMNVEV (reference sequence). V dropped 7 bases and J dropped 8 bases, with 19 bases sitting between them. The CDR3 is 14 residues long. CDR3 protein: CASNHGGTLSTQYF. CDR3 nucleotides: TGTGCCAGCAATCATGGAGGAACCCTATCTACGCAGTATTTT.

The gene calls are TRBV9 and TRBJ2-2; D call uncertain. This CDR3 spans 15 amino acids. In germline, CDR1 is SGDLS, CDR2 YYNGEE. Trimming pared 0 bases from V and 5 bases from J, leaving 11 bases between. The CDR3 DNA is TGTGCCAGCAGCGTAGGTACCTCCCAAACCGGGGAGCTGTTTTTT. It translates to CASSVGTSQTGELFF.